The rows below give T cell receptor beta chains drawn from one sample of a study of PD-1 and CTLA-4 blockade in melanoma. TCRdb's copy holds only in-frame clones and misses some; the assay was immunoSEQ multiplex PCR. The profile shows roughly 30,000 clones, more than 85% of them singletons. This sample comprised CD8+ T cells from peripheral blood, obtained from a patient given anti-PD-1 treatment. The receptors here all came from a human donor with melanoma. Both conserved end residues are part of each CDR3. A D gene is named only where the DNA matches it firmly. Rows give clone size only sometimes, using once, few, many, or a class for an expanded clone.

abundance	v_gene	j_gene	d_gene	CDR3aa	CDR3nt
.	TRBV7-9	TRBJ1-1	TRBD1	CASSPGQHMNTEAFF	TGTGCCAGCAGCCCGGGACAGCACATGAACACTGAAGCTTTCTTT
.	TRBV18	TRBJ1-4	TRBD1	CASLGQGSAKLFF	TGTGCCAGCCTTGGACAGGGTTCGGCAAAACTGTTTTTT
once	TRBV3-1/TRBV3-2	TRBJ2-5	TRBD1	CASSQTTTGWEETQYF	TGTGCCAGCAGCCAGACTACGACAGGGTGGGAAGAGACCCAGTACTTC
.	TRBV4-1	TRBJ2-7	TRBD1	CASSQDRGIREQYF	TGCGCCAGCAGCCAGGACAGGGGGATCCGCGAGCAGTACTTC
.	TRBV19	TRBJ1-2	.	CASSLTENYGYTF	TGTGCCAGTAGTCTAACAGAAAACTATGGCTACACCTTC
.	TRBV29-1	TRBJ1-1	.	CSVERQGLNTEAFF	TGCAGCGTTGAAAGGCAGGGGCTCAACACTGAAGCTTTCTTT
.	TRBV18	TRBJ1-6	.	CASSPPSGSPLHF	TGTGCCAGCTCACCCCCTAGCGGCTCACCCCTCCACTTT
once	TRBV5-6	TRBJ1-2	.	CASSLEASHYGYTF	TGTGCCAGCAGCTTGGAGGCATCGCACTATGGCTACACCTTC
.	TRBV18	TRBJ1-2	.	CATQGDSGGYTF	TGTGCCACGCAAGGGGATTCGGGTGGCTACACCTTC
.	TRBV5-1	TRBJ2-7	.	CASSLDKSSYGQYF	TGCGCCAGCAGCTTGGACAAAAGCTCCTACGGGCAGTACTTC
.	TRBV5-4	TRBJ2-7	TRBD1	CASSYGTGNYEQYF	TGTGCCAGCAGCTACGGGACAGGGAACTACGAGCAGTACTTC
few	TRBV7-9	TRBJ2-7	.	CASTDGDTYEQYF	TGTGCCAGCACCGATGGGGATACCTACGAGCAGTACTTC
.	TRBV27	TRBJ2-3	.	CASSSPLSGADTQYF	TGTGCCAGCAGTTCCCCGCTCTCAGGGGCAGATACGCAGTATTTT
.	TRBV2	TRBJ2-7	TRBD2	CASKAGTSGFYEQYF	TGTGCCAGCAAAGCCGGGACTAGCGGCTTCTACGAGCAGTACTTC
.	TRBV6-5	TRBJ2-3	.	CAATGRGDTQYF	TGTGCCGCAACGGGGAGAGGAGATACGCAGTATTTT
.	TRBV10-3	TRBJ1-1	.	CAISDYWTRNTEAFF	TGTGCCATCAGTGACTATTGGACGAGGAACACTGAAGCTTTCTTT